This T cell receptor beta chain was captured by sequencing in a study of vaccination effects on CD4 cells after COVID-19. With 0 bases removed from V and 1 base from J, the gap between germline ends came to 6 bases. Germline loops: CDR1 PRHDT, CDR2 FYEKMQ (reference sequence). This CDR3 has 14 amino acids. The assay was immunoSEQ multiplex PCR, and TCRdb's table has in-frame clones only and misses some. Of roughly 70,000 clones listed, roughly three quarters are singletons. With respect to this clone: Its antigen is undetermined.

Antigen-specific CD4+ T cells expanded by the ViraFEST assay with viral peptide pools were then sequenced. When less than 13 days of culture had elapsed, CD4+ T cells were isolated. Two doses of either BNT162b2 or mRNA-1273 were given to each participant. This rearrangement joins TRBV13 to TRBJ1-1; possibly TRBD1 for D (5 bases). This TCR derives from a human donor who received a COVID-19 vaccine. This specimen consisted of CD4+ T cells from PBMCs cultured with HCoV-OC43 spike peptides, obtained after COVID-19 vaccination. Noted subset: HCoV-OC43 spike overlapping peptide pool stimulation. CDR3 in amino acids: CASSLGGPNTEAFF. The CDR3 bases are TGTGCCAGCAGCTTAGGGGGACCGAACACTGAAGCTTTCTTT. Variable domain in full (rest from reference TRBV13 and TRBJ1-1): AAGVIQSPRHLIKEKRETATLKCYPIPRHDTVYWYQQGPGQDPQFLISFYEKMQSDKGSIPDRFSAQQFSDYHSELNMSSLELGDSALYFCASSLGGPNTEAFFGQGTRLTVV.